This T cell receptor beta chain was recovered during a study of T cells in Graves' hyperthyroidism and ophthalmopathy. This clonotype came up a few times. Amplification of TCR beta CDR3 regions used RNA as the template. The TCR CDR3 first-round RT-PCR relied on the HTBI primer set. TCRdb called the multiplex PCR reads again in MiXCR, with one record for every CDR3 protein. Of hundreds of thousands of distinct CDR3 sequences listed, 11% to 15% were seen once; the top ten hold roughly 6.2%. This clonotype was sampled from a woman younger than 45 with Graves' hyperthyroidism that later progressed to Graves' ophthalmopathy. Sequencing used blood.

Written as DNA, the CDR3 is TGTGCCAGTAGTCCCGGGACGGTAAAAGAGACCCAGTACTTC. Protein product: CASSPGTVKETQYF. J is TRBJ2-5 and V is TRBV19; D may correspond to TRBD1 or TRBD2 (5 bases each). Germline V gives CDR1 LNHDA, CDR2 SQIVND (reference sequence). V lost 5 bases and J 3 bases, leaving 13 bases between the germline ends. This CDR3 contains 14 residues. The whole variable domain, filled in from reference TRBV19 and TRBJ2-5, reads DGGITQSPKYLFRKEGQNVTLSCEQNLNHDAMYWYRQDPGQGLRLIYYSQIVNDFQKGDIAEGYSVSREKKESFPLTVTSAQKNPTAFYLCASSPGTVKETQYFGPGTRLLVL.